The 31 T cell receptor beta chains below come from one sample, sequenced in a study of T cell clonality in common variable immunodeficiency. Method: immunoSEQ multiplex PCR; TCRdb's copy keeps in-frame clones and lacks some. Listed for the sample are about 35,000 clones, none seen a single time. The sequenced material came from peripheral blood mononuclear cells. The receptors stem from a person between 18 and 75 years old in good health.

This clone was recorded many times. The CDR3 is cut off 3 residues early in the read; its end comes from the germline J gene. V usage is TRBV6-1 and J usage is TRBJ1-1; tentative D call: TRBD1 (6 bases). The CDR3 spans 14 residues. In germline, CDR1 is MNHNS, CDR2 SASEGT. V was clipped by 1 base and J by 6 bases, with 12 bases between them. CDR3 sequence reads: CASSEDGGPPEAFF. Incomplete CDR3 DNA: TGTGCCAGCAGTGAAGATGGGGGCCCCCCTGAA.

This clone was detected ten times or more. The read ends 3 residues early relative to the CDR3; the germline J gene fills the gap. This rearrangement joins TRBV11-2 to TRBJ2-3, with D possibly being TRBD1 (5 bases). V was pared by 1 base and J by 4 bases, with 12 bases between. CDR3 length: 15 residues. The V gene's germline CDR1 is SGHAT and CDR2 FQNNGV. The CDR3 here is CASSLGTLYPDTQYF. The CDR3 bases that were read are TGTGCCAGCAGCTTAGGGACACTCTATCCAGATACG.

There are many counts of this clone. Read data end 3 residues before the CDR3 end; the end is taken from the germline J gene. J is TRBJ2-3 and V is TRBV7-8; 7 bases map to TRBD1. Per the germline V gene, CDR1 is SGHVS and CDR2 is FQNEAQ. The CDR3 is 15 amino acids. V gave up 1 base and J gave up 0 bases; unmatched junction bases: 1. The DNA read from the CDR3 is TGTGCCAGCAGCTTAGGACAGGGAAGCACAGATACG. Its translation is CASSLGQGSTDT. The whole CDR3 sequence is CASSLGQGSTDTQYF.

This clone has only a few counts. The read gets to within 3 residues of the CDR3 end, and the germline J gene fills in the rest. This chain joins TRBV18 and TRBJ1-2, with D perhaps TRBD1 (5 bases). Germline V gene data show CDR1 as KGHSH and CDR2 as LQKENI. The length of the CDR3 is 16 residues. This CDR3 is CASSPPCRLQGDTYTF. The part of the CDR3 DNA that was read is TGTGCCAGCTCACCACCGTGCCGCCTTCAGGGAGATACC.

This clone was found many times. Read data end 3 residues before the CDR3 end; the end is taken from the germline J gene. The rearrangement joins TRBV5-6 to TRBJ2-7; tentatively, D is TRBD1 (5 bases). V lost 0 bases and J lost 3, with 10 bases in between. CDR3 size: 14 residues. The germline V gene encodes CDR1 SGHDT and CDR2 YYEEEE. The CDR3 here is CASSLALGDYEQYF. The part of the CDR3 DNA that was read is TGTGCCAGCAGCTTGGCCTTAGGGGACTACGAG.

Many counts were recorded for this clone. The CDR3 end is not reached by the read, which stops 3 residues before it; the germline J gene fills it in. V and J are TRBV27 and TRBJ2-7; no firm D call. The ends were cut back, 3 bases at V and 3 bases at J, with 12 bases in the middle. The CDR3 loop spans 14 amino acids. The germline V gene encodes CDR1 MNHEY and CDR2 SMNVEV (reference sequence). The CDR3 protein is CASSLNGANYEQYF. CDR3 bases read: TGTGCCAGCAGTTTGAACGGAGCGAACTACGAG.

The sample holds many counts of this clone. This CDR3 is CASSENSDRGGYTF. The CDR3 bases that were read are TGTGCCAGCAGTGAAAATTCCGATCGGGGTGGC. The V and J genes are TRBV6-1 and TRBJ1-2; D call uncertain. The read gets to within 3 residues of the CDR3 end, and the germline J gene fills in the rest. In germline, CDR1 is MNHNS, CDR2 SASEGT. The CDR3 extends over 14 amino acids. V lost 2 bases and J lost 7, with 14 bases in between.

This clone has at least ten counts. Read coverage stops 3 residues before the CDR3 terminus; the germline J gene supplies the remainder. The chain employs TRBV7-9 and TRBJ2-1; TRBD2 aligns across 13 bases. CDR3 size: 15 residues. Germline loops: CDR1 SEHNR, CDR2 FQNEAQ (reference sequence). The V segment lost 4 bases and the J segment 8 bases; nucleotides outside the gene matches: 5. CDR3 amino acids: CASSYGTSGNDEQFF. The covered CDR3 bases are TGTGCCAGCAGCTATGGGACTAGCGGGAACGATGAG.

This clone appeared many times. The read ends 3 residues early relative to the CDR3; the germline J gene fills the gap. The rearrangement uses TRBV2 and TRBJ2-6, with D possibly being TRBD1 (6 bases). Germline-derived CDR1 and CDR2 are SNHLY and FYNNEI. The CDR3 spans 17 residues. Deletions cut 4 bases from V and 4 bases from J, with 17 bases between. The DNA read from the CDR3 is TGTGCCAGCAGTGTCCTCCCCCAGGGGACCGGGGCCAACGTC. Translation gives CASSVLPQGTGANV. The entire CDR3 reads CASSVLPQGTGANVLTF.

This clone was counted at least ten times. The read ends 3 residues before the CDR3 terminus; that terminus is restored from the germline J gene. This sequence joins TRBV2 and TRBJ2-5, with 11 positions matching TRBD1. The length of the CDR3 is 16 residues. V shed 4 bases, J shed 4 bases, and the junction held 8 bases outside the gene matches. Per the germline V gene, CDR1 is SNHLY and CDR2 is FYNNEI. The sequenced CDR3 bases are TGTGCCAGCAGTGGGGGTCCCGGGACAGGGGGAGAGACC. It yields the protein CASSGGPGTGGET. The entire CDR3 reads CASSGGPGTGGETQYF.

This clone was detected many times. The read stops 3 residues short of the end of the CDR3; the missing end is completed from the germline J gene. This sequence joins TRBV2 and TRBJ1-2; D possibly corresponds to TRBD1 (6 bases). CDR1 and CDR2 from the germline V gene are SNHLY and FYNNEI. The CDR3 runs 14 residues. Trimming shortened V by 5 bases and J by 4 bases, and 14 bases separated the two germline ends. Incomplete CDR3 DNA: TGTGCCAGCAGTCCTACAGGGACCACCTATGGC. It translates to CASSPTGTTYG. The whole CDR3 sequence reads CASSPTGTTYGYTF.

On this clone: The read is 3 residues too short to cover the CDR3 end, so that end is filled in from the germline J gene. The chain recombines TRBV5-1 with TRBJ2-1; D gene uncertain. Germline V gene data show CDR1 as SGHRS and CDR2 as YFSETQ. The CDR3 is 13 residues long. V dropped 0 bases and J dropped 8 bases, with 9 bases sitting between them. The CDR3 sequence: CASSLVSWHEQFF. The covered CDR3 bases are TGCGCCAGCAGCTTGGTTTCATGGCATGAG.

This clone was observed many times. The CDR3 end is not reached by the read, which stops 3 residues before it; the germline J gene fills it in. This rearrangement joins TRBV7-9 to TRBJ2-2; no firm D call. Germline CDR1 SEHNR, CDR2 FQNEAQ (reference sequence). The CDR3 is made up of 12 amino acids. Trimming stripped 2 bases from V and 7 bases from J, with 5 bases between. The part of the CDR3 DNA that was read is TGTGCCAGCAGCTTAAAGGGCGGGGAG. It codes for CASSLKGGE. The full CDR3 sequence reads CASSLKGGELFF.

In this sample, this clone turned up a few times. Mismatch with germline at one junction end may stem from a read error. The CDR3 is cut off 3 residues early in the read; its end comes from the germline J gene. J is TRBJ2-3 and V is TRBV7-9; possibly TRBD2 for D (5 bases). This CDR3 contains 14 residues. Germline loops: CDR1 SEHNR, CDR2 FQNEAQ (reference sequence). CDR3 DNA (partial): TGTTCCAGCAGTCTGGGCAGCGGATCAGAGACG. It specifies CSSSLGSGSET. The complete CDR3 protein is CSSSLGSGSETQYF.

This clone was recorded many times. The CDR3 end lies 3 residues beyond the end of the read and is filled in from the germline J gene. The chain combines TRBV19 with TRBJ2-7; TRBD1 matches at 9 bases. This CDR3 has 16 amino acids. Germline CDR1 LNHDA, CDR2 SQIVND (reference sequence). V lost 7 bases to trimming and J lost 3 bases; unmatched junction nucleotides: 13. CDR3 sequence reads: CASNREGGTGNYEQYF. CDR3 bases read: TGTGCCAGTAACCGAGAAGGAGGGACAGGGAACTACGAG.

This clone was seen many times. The CDR3 end is not reached by the read, which stops 3 residues before it; the germline J gene fills it in. The rearrangement joins TRBV18 to TRBJ1-2; 8 bases are shared with TRBD1. The trim removed 4 bases at V and 3 bases at J, leaving 13 bases unmatched. Germline loops: CDR1 KGHSH, CDR2 LQKENI. The CDR3 loop spans 17 amino acids. CDR3 sequence reads: CASSLDLLQGADYGYTF. The CDR3 DNA, read in part, is TGTGCCAGCTCACTGGACCTGCTTCAGGGGGCGGACTATGGC.

This clone was observed many times. The CDR3 end lies 3 residues beyond the end of the read and is filled in from the germline J gene. The chain combines TRBV19 with TRBJ2-7; D gene uncertain. Germline V gives CDR1 LNHDA, CDR2 SQIVND (reference sequence). CDR3 size: 13 residues. V lost 4 bases and J 3 bases, leaving 10 bases between the germline ends. The covered CDR3 bases are TGTGCCAGTAGTAACCTCGTCGGCTACGAG. Protein product: CASSNLVGYE. The complete CDR3 reads CASSNLVGYEQYF. The full variable domain, its missing parts supplied by reference TRBV19 and TRBJ2-7, is DGGITQSPKYLFRKEGQNVTLSCEQNLNHDAMYWYRQDPGQGLRLIYYSQIVNDFQKGDIAEGYSVSREKKESFPLTVTSAQKNPTAFYLCASSNLVGYEQYFGPGTRLTVT.

This clone has ten or more counts. The CDR3 is cut off 3 residues early in the read; its end comes from the germline J gene. This rearrangement joins TRBV12-3 or TRBV12-4 to TRBJ1-4, with 7 positions matching TRBD1. This CDR3 region has 17 residues. The V segment lost 0 bases and the J segment 1 base; nucleotides outside the gene matches: 5. CDR3 loop: CASSLAGQAGTNEKLFF. The part of the CDR3 DNA that was read is TGTGCCAGCAGTTTAGCTGGACAGGCCGGAACTAATGAAAAA.

This clone was detected many times. The read ends 3 residues early relative to the CDR3; the germline J gene fills the gap. The chain combines TRBV4-1 with TRBJ1-4, with D uncertain. The germline V and J ends were trimmed by 0 bases and 7 bases, with 18 bases remaining between them. The CDR3 contains 17 residues. CDR1 and CDR2 from the germline V gene are MGHRA and YSYEKL. The CDR3 is CASSQDRRGPPGEKLFF. The part of the CDR3 DNA that was read is TGCGCCAGCAGCCAAGACCGCCGTGGGCCCCCCGGTGAAAAA.

This clone was recorded many times. The CDR3 goes on 3 residues after the read ends, and that part is filled in from the germline J gene. The chain employs TRBV19 and TRBJ1-2; no firm D call. In germline, CDR1 is LNHDA, CDR2 SQIVND (reference sequence). The CDR3 is made up of 13 amino acids. V was shortened by 5 bases and J by 3 bases, with 10 bases between the two germline ends. The part of the CDR3 DNA that was read is TGTGCCAGTAGTCCGGGGTGGGACTATGGC. This codes for CASSPGWDYG. The complete CDR3 protein is CASSPGWDYGYTF.

This clone was seen at least ten times. The read falls 3 residues short of the CDR3 end, and the missing part is taken from the germline J gene. The genes are TRBV28 and TRBJ2-1; 8 positions match TRBD2. The CDR3 sequence is 15 residues long. Germline CDR1 reads MDHEN; CDR2 reads SYDVKM. Unmatched junction bases numbered 10, after V lost 5 bases and J lost 7 bases. This CDR3 reads CASSPGLAEGNEQFF. Incomplete CDR3 DNA: TGTGCCAGCAGTCCTGGACTAGCCGAGGGGAATGAG.

There are many counts of this clone. Coverage ceases 3 residues before the CDR3 finishes, and the germline J gene fills in the end. The J gene is TRBJ2-7, the V gene TRBV10-3; possibly TRBD1 for D (6 bases). V lost 3 bases to trimming and J lost 2 bases, with 14 bases between them. Germline CDR1 ENHRY, CDR2 SYGVKD. The length of the CDR3 is 15 residues. The sequenced CDR3 bases are TGTGCCATCAGTGATTTTTCGGGACAACCCTACGAG. Residues: CAISDFSGQPYE. The full-length CDR3 reads as CAISDFSGQPYEQYF.

This clone has a count of ten or more. The read falls 3 residues short of the CDR3 end, and the missing part is taken from the germline J gene. The rearrangement uses TRBV28 and TRBJ2-7; tentatively, D is TRBD1 (5 bases). The CDR3 sequence is 12 residues long. The V gene's germline CDR1 is MDHEN and CDR2 SYDVKM. Trimming stripped 2 bases from V and 3 bases from J, with 5 bases between. Partial CDR3 DNA: TGTGCCAGCAGTTTACAGGGCTACGAG. Translating gives CASSLQGYE. The full CDR3 reads CASSLQGYEQYF.

In this sample, this clone turned up many times. The sequenced CDR3 bases are TGTGCCAGCTCACACGCACTAGCGGAACATAAGAAGGACGAG. Translation gives CASSHALAEHKKDE. The entire CDR3 reads CASSHALAEHKKDEQYF. The chain has TRBV18 and TRBJ2-7; TRBD2 matches at 8 bases. The CDR3 end lies 3 residues beyond the end of the read and is filled in from the germline J gene. J gave up 5 bases and V 4 bases, and 16 bases lay outside the gene matches. There are 17 residues in the CDR3. The germline CDR1 and CDR2 sequences are KGHSH and LQKENI. The variable domain in full, completed from reference TRBV18 and TRBJ2-7, reads NAGVMQNPRHLVRRRGQEARLRCSPMKGHSHVYWYRQLPEEGLKFMVYLQKENIIDESGMPKERFSAEFPKEGPSILRIQQVVRGDSAAYFCASSHALAEHKKDEQYFGPGTRLTVT.

This clone appeared many times. The CDR3 DNA, read in part, is TGTGCCAGTGAAGGGGGACAGGACTATGGC. It encodes CASEGGQDYG. The CDR3 reads in full as CASEGGQDYGYTF. The J gene is TRBJ1-2, the V gene TRBV19; 8 bases are shared with TRBD1. The read comes to an end 3 residues before the CDR3 does, leaving the germline J gene to fill in the end. The CDR3 has 13 residues. Germline trimming cut 8 bases from V and 3 bases from J; bases unmatched to any gene: 5. Germline CDR1 is LNHDA and CDR2 is SQIVND (reference sequence).

This clone has at least ten counts. The read finishes 3 residues shy of the CDR3 end, and the germline J gene is used to complete it. The J gene is TRBJ2-5, the V gene TRBV29-1, with a weak D call TRBD1 (6 bases). Germline assignment: CDR1 SQVTM and CDR2 ANQGSEA. The CDR3 runs 14 residues. V lost 0 bases, J lost 5 bases, and 13 bases lay in between. The CDR3 spells CSVEDGYRAETQYF. The sequenced CDR3 bases are TGCAGCGTTGAAGATGGCTACAGGGCCGAGACC.

This clone was observed a handful of times. The CDR3 bases that were read are TGTGCCAGCAGTTTATTGGGGACTATCTACGAG. Its protein product is CASSLLGTIYE. The full CDR3 sequence reads CASSLLGTIYEQYF. V usage is TRBV27 and J usage is TRBJ2-7; 7 nucleotides align to TRBD2. Coverage ceases 3 residues before the CDR3 finishes, and the germline J gene fills in the end. The germline V gene has CDR1 MNHEY and CDR2 SMNVEV (reference sequence). V lost 1 base and J lost 3; bases outside the gene matches: 3. The CDR3 covers 14 residues.

This clone was seen many times. The CDR3 goes on 3 residues after the read ends, and that part is filled in from the germline J gene. The V call is TRBV7-8, the J call TRBJ2-7; TRBD1 might be the D (6 bases). V lost 5 bases and J lost 2, with 16 bases in between. Germline V gene data show CDR1 as SGHVS and CDR2 as FQNEAQ. This CDR3 comprises 15 residues. The CDR3 reads CASSPGIGTPYEQYF. The CDR3 bases that were read are TGTGCCAGCAGCCCGGGAATCGGGACACCCTACGAG.

This clone occurred many times. The read comes to an end 3 residues before the CDR3 does, leaving the germline J gene to fill in the end. The chain couples TRBV2 to TRBJ2-1; 13 nucleotides match TRBD2. Trimming removed 2 bases from V and 8 bases from J; junction bases left unmatched: 12. The CDR3 has 18 residues. Germline CDR1 is SNHLY and CDR2 is FYNNEI. The sequenced part of the CDR3 DNA is TGTGCCAGCAGTGAAACGGAGTGGACTAGCGGGAGTAGAGATGAG. Translated, it gives CASSETEWTSGSRDE. The entire CDR3 sequence reads CASSETEWTSGSRDEQFF.

This clone was observed many times. The CDR3 DNA, read in part, is TGTGCCACCTCCCTGGGGGGGCTCAATCAGCCC. It specifies CATSLGGLNQP. The complete CDR3 sequence is CATSLGGLNQPQHF. The chain is built from TRBV24-1 and TRBJ1-5; D is possibly TRBD1 (6 bases). The read terminates 3 residues before the CDR3 end, so the remaining end is supplied by the germline J gene. CDR1 and CDR2 from the germline V gene are KGHDR and SFDVKD. Trimming cost V 9 bases and J 3 bases, with 14 bases left between them. This CDR3 is built from 14 residues.

This clone was observed a handful of times. The read ends 3 residues early relative to the CDR3; the germline J gene fills the gap. The chain uses TRBV7-9 and TRBJ1-2, with unresolved D. The CDR3 runs 14 residues. Germline lookup yields CDR1 SEHNR and CDR2 FQNEAQ (reference sequence). The CDR3 loop is CASSSTSGGPTYTF. The CDR3 bases that were read are TGTGCCAGCAGTTCGACTAGCGGCGGTCCGACC.